These T cell receptor beta chains were read from a single sample in a study of cytomegalovirus exposure and HLA in healthy donors. The repertoire was sequenced with immunoSEQ multiplex PCR; TCRdb's copy has only in-frame clones and lacks some. The table records some 33,000 clones, about 60% of them present only once. What was sequenced was PBMCs. The receptors stem from a man in his fifties in good health and CMV-seropositive. CDR3s include the opening cysteine and the closing phenylalanine or tryptophan. The order of the fields is D gene, clone size, V gene, CDR3 protein. The D gene is left open where the match is weak. Some rows have no size entry. The others give once, few or many, or a class for an expanded clone.

. . TRBV5-6 CASSLLDRSYEQYF
. . TRBV7-9 CASSPSTPRIPYGYTF
. once TRBV5-4 CASSLPTGGSTNEKLFF
. . TRBV7-2 CASSFELAPYEQYF
TRBD1 . TRBV28 CASINTGGYTTNEKLFF
. few TRBV7-2 CASGSNPYEQYF
TRBD2 few TRBV4-1 CASSQDTSGYNEQFF
. . TRBV29-1 CSVVLKSSYEQYF
. . TRBV2 CASGSSYNSPLHF
TRBD1 . TRBV29-1 CSVERQGLKTDTQYF
. . TRBV7-9 CSTYFERNYGYTF
TRBD1 . TRBV5-1 CASSRDSLDEQYF
. . TRBV15 CATSTRTAYQPQHF
TRBD2 . TRBV2 CASSGGRSTDTQYF
TRBD1 once TRBV5-1 CASSFLDRGETQYF
. . TRBV7-2 CASSFRGPTDEQYF
. . TRBV2 CASSSAGFRNTEAFF
. . TRBV5-1 CASSFVGPYNEQFF
. . TRBV4-1 CASSQDLDSNVNQPQHF
TRBD1 . TRBV5-1 CASAQGQLAYEQYF
. . TRBV2 CASRTYTEAFF
TRBD2 . TRBV15 CATSGLAGPHNEQFF
TRBD2 . TRBV2 CASRMGLAASYEQYF
. few TRBV29-1 CSVSRGFNEQFF
. few TRBV30 CAWSKTPPDTQYF
. . TRBV10-1 CASSESSIKTTDTQYF
TRBD1 . TRBV29-1 CSVPGQLTDTQYF
TRBD1 . TRBV4-2 CASSRRSGGGDGELFF
. . TRBV2 CASREDRSYGYTF
. once TRBV27 CASSLWGRADEQYF
TRBD1 few TRBV28 CASTQVRGRSVEQYF
TRBD1 . TRBV28 CASSSPGQGNEKLFF
. . TRBV29-1 CSVEQARNTQYF
. . TRBV5-4 CASSPGGGRSEAFF
TRBD1 . TRBV28 CASSSFPGQVNTEAFF
. few TRBV7-2 CASSLSGVKGSGNTIYF
TRBD2 . TRBV30 CAWSVWVGGDTQYF
. once TRBV6-5 CASSSDTYLYEQYF
TRBD2 . TRBV30 CAWSAGGSTEQFF
TRBD1 medium-sized TRBV5-6 CASSVGDRGPTF
TRBD2 . TRBV5-1 CASSLDSGAYEQYF
. . TRBV7-6 CASSLRTNREQYF
TRBD1 . TRBV6-1 CASTGTVDEKLFF
TRBD1 once TRBV23-1 CASSLDREVAKNIQYF
TRBD1 . TRBV6-1 CASNDRGRRSYNSPLHF
TRBD2 . TRBV7-6 CASSLAVGLAGYNEQFF
TRBD2 . TRBV7-8 CASSSSGIYEQYF
TRBD2 few TRBV5-6 CASSFGAGGPGTQYF
TRBD2 few TRBV7-2 CASSLAFSGGLETQYF